These 23 T cell receptor beta chains came from one sample sequenced in a study of T cell responses to AZD1222 COVID-19 vaccine. TCRdb keeps only in-frame clones here, not all; method: immunoSEQ multiplex PCR. This table holds over 140,000 clones, approximately 92% found once. This specimen consisted of peripheral blood, obtained 28 days after the second AZD1222 dose. These receptors all come from an adult who received the AZD1222 COVID-19 vaccine.

This chain joins TRBV27 and TRBJ1-6; TRBD1 matches 9 bases. Germline V gene data show CDR1 as MNHEY and CDR2 as SMNVEV (reference sequence). V lost 2 bases to trimming and J lost 6 bases; unmatched junction nucleotides: 2. The CDR3 has 15 amino acids. CDR3 nucleotides: TGTGCCAGCAGTTTACAGGACAGGGGTAATTCACCCCTCCACTTT. Translation gives CASSLQDRGNSPLHF.

The chain links TRBV15 to TRBJ2-2, with 10 bases lining up with TRBD1. CDR1 is LNHNV, CDR2 YYDKDF, per germline (reference sequence). The junction had 5 bases not matched to a gene; V was cut back by 5 bases and J by 5 bases. The CDR3 is 15 residues long. CDR3 in amino acids: CATSRDRGGTGELFF. The CDR3 nucleotides are TGTGCCACCAGCCGGGACAGGGGTGGAACCGGGGAGCTGTTTTTT.

The chain is built from TRBV28 and TRBJ2-1; D remains unclear. The CDR3 has 12 residues. V was clipped by 5 bases and J by 12 bases, with 14 bases between them. Germline V gives CDR1 MDHEN, CDR2 SYDVKM. As DNA, the CDR3 is TGTGCCAGCAGTCAAAATCCGGCATGGCAGTTCTTC. Translating it yields CASSQNPAWQFF.

The J gene is TRBJ1-3, the V gene TRBV6-6, with D hard to call. Trimming removed 2 bases at V and 0 bases at J, with 8 bases between. CDR3 length equals 15 residues. CDR1 is MNHNY and CDR2 is SVGAGI in the germline V gene (reference sequence). The CDR3 nucleotides are TGTGCCAGCAGTTACAGGGTCCGCTCTGGAAACACCATATATTTT. Translated, it gives CASSYRVRSGNTIYF.

V gene TRBV5-5 combines with J gene TRBJ1-4; D is perhaps TRBD1 (5 bases). Germline V gives CDR1 SGHKS, CDR2 YYEKEE (reference sequence). The germline V and J ends were trimmed by 2 bases and 3 bases, with 8 bases remaining between them. The CDR3 totals 14 residues. The CDR3 loop reads CASSFVGANEKLFF. CDR3 DNA sequence: TGTGCCAGCAGCTTTGTAGGGGCTAATGAAAAACTGTTTTTT.

The chain recombines TRBV11-2 with TRBJ1-5; D unclear. From germline, CDR1 is SGHAT and CDR2 FQNNGV. The V end lost 0 bases, the J end lost 7 bases, and 13 bases lay between the germline ends. The CDR3 sequence is 15 residues long. CDR3 sequence (DNA): TGTGCCAGCAGCTTAGATTGGGCGGGAAGCCAGCCCCAGCATTTT. It is translated as CASSLDWAGSQPQHF.

This chain joins TRBV27 and TRBJ2-7, with D unclear. V was trimmed by 0 bases and J by 4 bases, leaving 13 bases between them. The V gene's germline CDR1 is MNHEY and CDR2 SMNVEV (reference sequence). The CDR3 is 15 residues long. The CDR3 is CASSLSPKVSYEQYF. The CDR3 nucleotides are TGTGCCAGCAGTTTATCCCCCAAGGTCTCATACGAGCAGTACTTC.

V gene TRBV7-6 combines with J gene TRBJ1-4; no clear D. There are 15 residues in the CDR3. CDR1 SGHVS and CDR2 FNYEAQ come from the germline V gene. Trimming cost V 1 base and J 8 bases, with 14 bases left between them. The CDR3 region is CASSLEASSWEKLFF. In DNA form, the CDR3 reads TGTGCCAGCAGCTTAGAGGCGTCTTCCTGGGAAAAACTGTTTTTT.

The chain has TRBV28 and TRBJ2-5; TRBD1 matches 7 bases. The CDR3 totals 13 residues. J lost 6 bases, V lost 6 bases, and 7 bases had no gene match. Germline values: CDR1 MDHEN, CDR2 SYDVKM. CDR3 loop: CASSLTGSQTQYF. The CDR3 nucleotides are TGTGCCAGCAGCCTGACAGGGTCTCAGACCCAGTACTTC.

This rearrangement joins TRBV18 to TRBJ2-7; 7 nucleotides match TRBD2. Germline V CDR1 and CDR2: KGHSH, LQKENI. V gave up 2 bases and J gave up 4 bases; unmatched junction bases: 11. This CDR3 contains 16 residues. The CDR3 DNA reads as TGTGCCAGCTCACCATCCCCCCAGCGGGGAGCATACGAGCAGTACTTC. Protein product: CASSPSPQRGAYEQYF.

The genes are TRBV12-3 or TRBV12-4 and TRBJ1-1, with D possibly being TRBD1 (5 bases). Trimming took 2 bases from V and 11 from J, leaving 12 bases between them. The CDR3 is made up of 12 amino acids. CDR3 DNA sequence: TGTGCCAGCAGTTTAAGGGGAGATTATGCTTTCTTT. Its translation is CASSLRGDYAFF.

This chain links TRBV9 with TRBJ2-3; 9 bases are shared with TRBD1. The V segment lost 3 bases and the J segment 5 bases; nucleotides outside the gene matches: 7. The CDR3 contains 15 residues. CDR1 and CDR2 (germline): SGDLS, YYNGEE. This CDR3 is CASSAQGAQEDTQYF. CDR3 nucleotide sequence: TGTGCCAGCAGCGCACAGGGGGCGCAGGAAGATACGCAGTATTTT.

This sequence joins TRBV5-4 and TRBJ2-1, with D unresolved. Germline-derived CDR1 and CDR2 are SGHNT and YYREEE (reference sequence). The CDR3 has 16 amino acids. Trimming cost V 0 bases and J 4 bases, with 14 bases left between them. CDR3: CASSLGSTPNYNEQFF. For the CDR3, the DNA is TGTGCCAGCAGCTTGGGTAGTACTCCAAATTACAATGAGCAGTTCTTC.

This clone was counted a few times. The chain couples TRBV28 to TRBJ2-2; TRBD1 matches at 7 bases. Germline CDR1 and CDR2: MDHEN and SYDVKM. The length of the CDR3 is 14 residues. V dropped 6 bases and J dropped 1; count of bases not matched to a gene: 2. The CDR3 bases are TGTGCCAGCAGAGGGGGCCTGAACACCGGGGAGCTGTTTTTT. This gives the protein CASRGGLNTGELFF.

V and J are TRBV11-2 and TRBJ2-7, with TRBD1 as a possible D gene (5 bases). Trimming took 5 bases from V and 3 from J, leaving 20 bases between them. The CDR3 is 16 amino acids. CDR1 and CDR2 from the germline V gene are SGHAT and FQNNGV. The CDR3 protein is CASSTLGGRDDYEQYF. As DNA, the CDR3 is TGTGCCAGCAGCACCCTAGGCGGCAGGGATGACTACGAGCAGTACTTC.

The chain uses TRBV20-1 and TRBJ2-7; D unclear. The CDR3 spans 11 residues. V was clipped by 2 bases and J by 6 bases, with 8 bases between them. From germline, CDR1 is DFQATT and CDR2 SNEGSKA (reference sequence). Here the CDR3 DNA reads TGCAGTGCTAGAATTAGCACCGAGCAGTACTTC. Protein product: CSARISTEQYF.

The chain has TRBV5-1 and TRBJ2-6; D is perhaps TRBD1 (6 bases). The germline gives CDR1 SGHRS, CDR2 YFSETQ. The V end lost 2 bases, the J end lost 0 bases, and 12 bases lay between the germline ends. This CDR3 contains 17 residues. The CDR3 here is CASSLSTGRSGANVLTF. For the CDR3, the DNA is TGCGCCAGCAGCTTATCGACAGGTCGCTCTGGGGCCAACGTCCTGACTTTC.

This chain uses TRBV13 with TRBJ2-1; 9 nucleotides agree with TRBD2. Per the germline V gene, CDR1 is PRHDT and CDR2 is FYEKMQ (reference sequence). V was clipped by 5 bases and J by 3 bases; unmatched bases: 11. This CDR3 has 17 amino acids. The CDR3 reads CASSRNEAGGSYNEQFF. CDR3 sequence (DNA): TGTGCCAGCAGCCGAAACGAAGCGGGAGGAAGCTACAATGAGCAGTTCTTC.

V is TRBV28 and J is TRBJ1-1, with unresolved D. V was cut by 5 bases and J by 2 bases, with 15 bases left in between. The CDR3 spans 15 residues. Germline-derived CDR1 and CDR2 are MDHEN and SYDVKM. CDR3 coding DNA: TGTGCCAGCAGTCCCCCGGATAGAATAAACACTGAAGCTTTCTTT. This translates into CASSPPDRINTEAFF.

V and J are TRBV5-1 and TRBJ1-5, with D perhaps TRBD1 (5 bases). This CDR3 region has 13 residues. The germline V gene has CDR1 SGHRS and CDR2 YFSETQ. Trimming pared 4 bases from V and 5 bases from J, leaving 10 bases between. CDR3 residues: CASSAGYDQPQHF. The DNA for the CDR3 is TGCGCCAGCAGCGCAGGGTATGATCAGCCCCAGCATTTT.

This rearrangement joins TRBV30 to TRBJ1-5; the D gene is possibly TRBD1 (6 bases). Germline V gene sequence: CDR1 GTSNPN, CDR2 SVGIG (reference sequence). The CDR3 totals 15 residues. Deletions cut 3 bases from V and 0 bases from J, with 12 bases between. The CDR3 bases are TGTGCCTGGAGCCGAGGGGGATATAGCAATCAGCCCCAGCATTTT. Amino acids: CAWSRGGYSNQPQHF.

This chain connects TRBV7-9 to TRBJ2-7, with TRBD1 matching 8 bases. CDR3 length equals 17 residues. The germline CDR1 and CDR2 sequences are SEHNR and FQNEAQ (reference sequence). The V segment lost 3 bases and the J segment 0 bases; nucleotides outside the gene matches: 10. CDR3 sequence reads: CASSFAQGTGTSYEQYF. CDR3 nucleotide sequence: TGTGCCAGCAGCTTCGCCCAAGGGACAGGAACCTCCTACGAGCAGTACTTC.

V gene TRBV19 combines with J gene TRBJ1-5; tentative D call: TRBD1 (5 bases). The CDR3 totals 15 residues. Deletions cut 6 bases from V and 5 bases from J, with 17 bases between. CDR1 LNHDA and CDR2 SQIVND come from the germline V gene (reference sequence). CDR3 DNA: TGTGCCAGTAGAACCCAGGGAAATCGGGATCAGCCCCAGCATTTT. Residues: CASRTQGNRDQPQHF.